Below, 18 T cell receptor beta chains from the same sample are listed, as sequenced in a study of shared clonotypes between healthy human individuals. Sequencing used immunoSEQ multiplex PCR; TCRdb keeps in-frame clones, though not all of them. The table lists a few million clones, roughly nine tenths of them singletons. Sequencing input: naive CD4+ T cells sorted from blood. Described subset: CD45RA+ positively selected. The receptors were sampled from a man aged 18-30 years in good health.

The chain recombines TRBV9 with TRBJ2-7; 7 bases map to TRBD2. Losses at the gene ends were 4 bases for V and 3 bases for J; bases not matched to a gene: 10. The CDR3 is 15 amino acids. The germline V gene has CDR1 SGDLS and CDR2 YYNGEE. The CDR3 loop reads CASSTGGMGNYEQYF. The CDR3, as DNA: TGTGCCAGCAGCACCGGGGGGATGGGGAACTACGAGCAGTACTTC.

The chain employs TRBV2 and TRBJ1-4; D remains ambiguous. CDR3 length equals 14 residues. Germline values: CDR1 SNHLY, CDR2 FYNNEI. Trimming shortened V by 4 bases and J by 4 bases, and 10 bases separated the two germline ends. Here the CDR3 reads CASSVYGGNEKLFF. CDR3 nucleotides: TGTGCCAGCAGTGTCTACGGCGGTAATGAAAAACTGTTTTTT. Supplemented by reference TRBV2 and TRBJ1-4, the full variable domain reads EPEVTQTPSHQVTQMGQEVILRCVPISNHLYFYWYRQILGQKVEFLVSFYNNEISEKSEIFDDQFSVERPDGSNFTLKIRSTKLEDSAMYFCASSVYGGNEKLFFGSGTQLSVL.

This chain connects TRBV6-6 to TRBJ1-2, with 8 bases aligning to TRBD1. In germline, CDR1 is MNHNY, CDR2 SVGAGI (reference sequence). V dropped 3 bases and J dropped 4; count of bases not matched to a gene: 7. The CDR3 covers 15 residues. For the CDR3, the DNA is TGTGCCAGCAGTTATCAGCTGACAGGGGTCTATGGCTACACCTTC. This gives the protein CASSYQLTGVYGYTF.

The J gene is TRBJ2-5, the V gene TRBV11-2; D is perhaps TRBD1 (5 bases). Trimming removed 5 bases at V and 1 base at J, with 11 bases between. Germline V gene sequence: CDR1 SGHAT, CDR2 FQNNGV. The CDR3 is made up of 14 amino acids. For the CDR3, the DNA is TGTGCCAGCAGCGCGCAGGGTCCCCAAGAGACCCAGTACTTC. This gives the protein CASSAQGPQETQYF.

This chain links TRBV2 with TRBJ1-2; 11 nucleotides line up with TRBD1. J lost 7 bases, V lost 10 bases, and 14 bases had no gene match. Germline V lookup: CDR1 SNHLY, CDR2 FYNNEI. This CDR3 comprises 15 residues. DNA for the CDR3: TGTGCCACCCCGGGAGGCGGACAGGGGGCAGGTGGCTACACCTTC. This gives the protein CATPGGGQGAGGYTF.

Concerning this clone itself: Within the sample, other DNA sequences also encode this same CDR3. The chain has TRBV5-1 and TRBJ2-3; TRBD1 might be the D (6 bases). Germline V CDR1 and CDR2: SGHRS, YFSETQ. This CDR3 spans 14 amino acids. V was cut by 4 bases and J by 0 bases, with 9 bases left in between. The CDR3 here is CASSKGQSTDTQYF. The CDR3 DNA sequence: TGCGCCAGCAGCAAAGGACAGAGCACAGATACGCAGTATTTT.

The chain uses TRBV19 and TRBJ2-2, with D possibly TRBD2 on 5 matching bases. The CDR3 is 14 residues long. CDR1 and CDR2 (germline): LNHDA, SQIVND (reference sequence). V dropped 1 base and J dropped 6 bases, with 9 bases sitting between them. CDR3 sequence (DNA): TGTGCCAGTAGTATAGGGAGCGGCTCCGGGGAGCTGTTTTTT. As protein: CASSIGSGSGELFF.

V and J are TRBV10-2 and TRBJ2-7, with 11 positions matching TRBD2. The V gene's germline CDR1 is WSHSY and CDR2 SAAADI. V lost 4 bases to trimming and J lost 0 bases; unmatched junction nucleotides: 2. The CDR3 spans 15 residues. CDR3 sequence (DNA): TGCGCCAGCAGTGGACTAGCGGGGTCCTCCTACGAGCAGTACTTC. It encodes CASSGLAGSSYEQYF.

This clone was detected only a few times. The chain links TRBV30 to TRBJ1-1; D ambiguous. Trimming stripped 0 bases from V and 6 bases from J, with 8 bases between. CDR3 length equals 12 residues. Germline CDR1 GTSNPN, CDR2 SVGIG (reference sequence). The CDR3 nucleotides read TGTGCCTGGAGTGTACTAGTATCTGAAGCTTTCTTT. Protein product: CAWSVLVSEAFF.

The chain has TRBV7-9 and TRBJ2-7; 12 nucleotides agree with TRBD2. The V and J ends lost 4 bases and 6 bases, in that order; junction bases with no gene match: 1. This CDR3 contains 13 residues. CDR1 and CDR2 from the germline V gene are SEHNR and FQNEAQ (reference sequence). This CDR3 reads CASSWGLAGEQYF. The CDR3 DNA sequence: TGTGCCAGCAGCTGGGGACTAGCGGGCGAGCAGTACTTC.

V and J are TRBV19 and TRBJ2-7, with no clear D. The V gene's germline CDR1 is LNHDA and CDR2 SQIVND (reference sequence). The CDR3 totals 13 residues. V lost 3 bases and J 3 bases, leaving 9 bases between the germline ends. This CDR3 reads CASSIMPSYEQYF. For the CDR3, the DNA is TGTGCCAGTAGTATCATGCCAAGCTACGAGCAGTACTTC.

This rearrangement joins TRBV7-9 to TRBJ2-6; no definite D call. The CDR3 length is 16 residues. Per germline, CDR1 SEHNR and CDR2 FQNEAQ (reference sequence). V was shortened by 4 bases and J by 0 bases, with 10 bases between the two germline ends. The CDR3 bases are TGTGCCAGCAGCTCGGCTCGAGGCTCTGGGGCCAACGTCCTGACTTTC. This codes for CASSSARGSGANVLTF.

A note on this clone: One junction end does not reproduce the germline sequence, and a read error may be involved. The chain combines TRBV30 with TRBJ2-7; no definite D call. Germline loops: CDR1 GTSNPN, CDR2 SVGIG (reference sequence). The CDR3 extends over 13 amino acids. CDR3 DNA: TGTGCCTGGAGTTACGGACCCCGATTTGAGGTGCACTTC. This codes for CAWSYGPRFEVHF. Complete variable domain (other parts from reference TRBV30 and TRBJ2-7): SQTIHQWPATLVQPVGSPLSLECTVEGTSNPNLYWYRQAAGRGLQLLFYSVGIGQISSEVPQNLSASRPQDRQFILSSKKLLLSDSGFYLCAWSYGPRFEVHFGPGTRLTVT.

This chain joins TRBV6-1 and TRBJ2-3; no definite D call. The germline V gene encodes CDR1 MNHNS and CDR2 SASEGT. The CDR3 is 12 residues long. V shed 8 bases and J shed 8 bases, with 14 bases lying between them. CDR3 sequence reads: CASEKTVGTQYF. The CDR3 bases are TGTGCCAGCGAGAAAACAGTAGGTACGCAGTATTTT.

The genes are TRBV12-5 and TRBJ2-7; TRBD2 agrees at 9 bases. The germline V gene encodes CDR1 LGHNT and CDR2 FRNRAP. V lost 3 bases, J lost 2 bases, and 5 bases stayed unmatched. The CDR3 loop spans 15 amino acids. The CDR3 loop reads CASGFQREAAYEQYF. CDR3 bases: TGTGCTAGTGGTTTTCAGCGGGAGGCGGCCTACGAGCAGTACTTC.

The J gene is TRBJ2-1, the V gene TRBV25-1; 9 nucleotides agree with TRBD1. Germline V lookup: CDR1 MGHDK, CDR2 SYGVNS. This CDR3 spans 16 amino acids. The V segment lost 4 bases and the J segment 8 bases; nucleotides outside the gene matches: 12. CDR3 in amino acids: CASSVQPGQGSDEQFF. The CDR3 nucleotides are TGTGCCAGCAGTGTCCAGCCGGGACAGGGATCCGATGAGCAGTTCTTC.

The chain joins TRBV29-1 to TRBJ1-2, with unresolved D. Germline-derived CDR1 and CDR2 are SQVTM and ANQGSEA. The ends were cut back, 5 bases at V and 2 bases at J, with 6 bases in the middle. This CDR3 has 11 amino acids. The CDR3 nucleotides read TGCAGCGTTTCTGAGAACTATGGCTACACCTTC. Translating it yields CSVSENYGYTF.

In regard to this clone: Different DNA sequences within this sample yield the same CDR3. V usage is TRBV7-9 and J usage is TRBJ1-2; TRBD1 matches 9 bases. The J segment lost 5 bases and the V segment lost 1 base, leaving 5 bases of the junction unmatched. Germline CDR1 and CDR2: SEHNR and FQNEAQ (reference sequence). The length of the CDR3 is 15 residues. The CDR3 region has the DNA TGTGCCAGCAGCTTAGGTACAGGGGGCGAATATGGCTACACCTTC. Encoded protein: CASSLGTGGEYGYTF.